This TCR beta chain was recovered during a study of cytomegalovirus exposure and HLA in healthy donors. The CDR3 length is 9 residues. The V gene's germline CDR1 is MNHNS and CDR2 SASEGT. V was clipped by 10 bases and J by 7 bases, with 5 bases between them. This clone was seen more than once but under ten times. Amplification used 60 Vbeta primers and 13 Jbeta primers. Using immunoSEQ multiplex PCR, the repertoire was profiled, and TCRdb retains in-frame clones only, with some absent. The sample carries approximately 92,000 clones, 65% to 85% recorded once. The TCR originated in a girl aged 2 to 10 in good health and CMV-seropositive. This sequence joins TRBV6-1 and TRBJ2-1; D remains ambiguous. The sequencing sample was made of PBMCs. The CDR3 protein is CATRNEQFF. The CDR3 DNA reads TGTGCCACCCGGAATGAGCAGTTCTTC.